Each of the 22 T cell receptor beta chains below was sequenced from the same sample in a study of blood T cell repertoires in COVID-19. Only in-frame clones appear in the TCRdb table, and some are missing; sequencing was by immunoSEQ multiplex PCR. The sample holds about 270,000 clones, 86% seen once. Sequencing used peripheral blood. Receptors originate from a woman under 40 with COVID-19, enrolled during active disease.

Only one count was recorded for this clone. The DNA for the CDR3 is TGTGCCAGCAGCTTGGAGCTCTTATCCTCCTACGAGCAGTACTTC. Residues: CASSLELLSSYEQYF. This rearrangement joins TRBV5-6 to TRBJ2-7, with D unclear. The germline gives CDR1 SGHDT, CDR2 YYEEEE. The CDR3 runs 15 residues. The V end was cut by 0 bases, the J end by 0 bases, with 10 bases between.

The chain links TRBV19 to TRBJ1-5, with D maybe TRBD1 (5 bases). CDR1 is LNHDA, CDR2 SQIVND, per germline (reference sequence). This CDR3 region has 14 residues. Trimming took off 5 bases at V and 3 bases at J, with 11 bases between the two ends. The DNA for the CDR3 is TGTGCCAGTAGTCTCCGGGACTCCAATCAGCCCCAGCATTTT. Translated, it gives CASSLRDSNQPQHF.

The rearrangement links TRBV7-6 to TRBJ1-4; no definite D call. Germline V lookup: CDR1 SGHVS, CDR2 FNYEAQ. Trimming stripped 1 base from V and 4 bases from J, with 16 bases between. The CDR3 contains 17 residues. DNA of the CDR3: TGTGCCAGCAGCTTAGAAGGCCTCCGGGGTGGTAATGAAAAACTGTTTTTT. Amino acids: CASSLEGLRGGNEKLFF.

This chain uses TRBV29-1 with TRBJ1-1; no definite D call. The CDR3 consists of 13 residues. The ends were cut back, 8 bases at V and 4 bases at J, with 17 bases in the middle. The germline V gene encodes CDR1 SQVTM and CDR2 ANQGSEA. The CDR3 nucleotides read TGCAGCACCGAAACGGACTTGGGCACTGAAGCTTTCTTT. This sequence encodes CSTETDLGTEAFF.

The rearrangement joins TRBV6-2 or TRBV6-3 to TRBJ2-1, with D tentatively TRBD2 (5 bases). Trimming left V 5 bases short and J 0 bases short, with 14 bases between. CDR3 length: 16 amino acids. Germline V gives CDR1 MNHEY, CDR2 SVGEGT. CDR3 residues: CASSKISGSSYNEQFF. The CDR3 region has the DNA TGTGCCAGCAGTAAGATAAGCGGAAGCTCCTACAATGAGCAGTTCTTC.

CDR3 nucleotides: TGTGCCAGCAGCTGGGCGCATGACACAGATACGCAGTATTTT. This sequence encodes CASSWAHDTDTQYF. The chain carries TRBV7-8 and TRBJ2-3, with D unclear. This CDR3 region has 14 residues. V was trimmed by 4 bases and J by 2 bases, leaving 10 bases between them. The germline gives CDR1 SGHVS, CDR2 FQNEAQ.

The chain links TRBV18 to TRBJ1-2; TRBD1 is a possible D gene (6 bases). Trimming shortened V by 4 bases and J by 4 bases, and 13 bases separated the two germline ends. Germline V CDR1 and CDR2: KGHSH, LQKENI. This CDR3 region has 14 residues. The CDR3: CASSRQGKAYGYTF. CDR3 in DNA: TGTGCCAGCTCACGTCAGGGGAAGGCCTATGGCTACACCTTC.

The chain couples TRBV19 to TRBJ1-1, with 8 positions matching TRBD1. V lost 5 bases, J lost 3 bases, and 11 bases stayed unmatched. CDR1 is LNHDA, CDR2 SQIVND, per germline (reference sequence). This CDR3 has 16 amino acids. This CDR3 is CASSPDPGGEDTEAFF. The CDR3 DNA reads TGTGCCAGTAGTCCCGACCCAGGGGGCGAGGACACTGAAGCTTTCTTT.

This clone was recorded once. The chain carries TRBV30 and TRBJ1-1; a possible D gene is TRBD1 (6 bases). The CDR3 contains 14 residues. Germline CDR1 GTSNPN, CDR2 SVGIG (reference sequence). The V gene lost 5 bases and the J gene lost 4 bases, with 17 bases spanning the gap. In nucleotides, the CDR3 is TGTGCCTGGGGCGGCAGGGGTTCGGGCACTGAAGCTTTCTTT. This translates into CAWGGRGSGTEAFF.

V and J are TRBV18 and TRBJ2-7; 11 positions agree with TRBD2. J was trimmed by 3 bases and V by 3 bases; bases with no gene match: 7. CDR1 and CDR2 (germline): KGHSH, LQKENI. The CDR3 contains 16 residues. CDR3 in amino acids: CASSPESLAGGYEQYF. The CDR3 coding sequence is TGTGCCAGCTCACCTGAATCTCTAGCGGGGGGCTACGAGCAGTACTTC.

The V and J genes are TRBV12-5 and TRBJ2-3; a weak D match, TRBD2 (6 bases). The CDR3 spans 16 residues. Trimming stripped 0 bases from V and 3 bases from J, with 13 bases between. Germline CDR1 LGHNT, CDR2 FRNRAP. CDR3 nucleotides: TGTGCTAGTGGTTTGGTAACTAGCAGCAAAACAGATACGCAGTATTTT. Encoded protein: CASGLVTSSKTDTQYF.

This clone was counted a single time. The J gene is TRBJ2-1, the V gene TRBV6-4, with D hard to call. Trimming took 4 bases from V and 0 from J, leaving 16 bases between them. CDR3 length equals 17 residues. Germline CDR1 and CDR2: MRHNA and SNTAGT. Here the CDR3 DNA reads TGTGCCAGCAGTGGTCAACCCGCGCTACGCTCCTACAATGAGCAGTTCTTC. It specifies CASSGQPALRSYNEQFF.

DNA for the CDR3: TGTGCCAGCAGCTTGGACAGGACTAGACCTAGCACAGATACGCAGTATTTT. Protein product: CASSLDRTRPSTDTQYF. This chain links TRBV5-5 with TRBJ2-3, with 7 bases matching TRBD2. V trimming: 0 bases; J trimming: 0 bases; junction bases outside the gene matches: 7. CDR1 and CDR2 from the germline V gene are SGHKS and YYEKEE (reference sequence). The CDR3 spans 17 residues. Full variable domain (missing parts from reference TRBV5-5 and TRBJ2-3): DAGVTQSPTHLIKTRGQQVTLRCSPISGHKSVSWYQQVLGQGPQFIFQYYEKEERGRGNFPDRFSARQFPNYSSELNVNALLLGDSALYLCASSLDRTRPSTDTQYFGPGTRLTVL.

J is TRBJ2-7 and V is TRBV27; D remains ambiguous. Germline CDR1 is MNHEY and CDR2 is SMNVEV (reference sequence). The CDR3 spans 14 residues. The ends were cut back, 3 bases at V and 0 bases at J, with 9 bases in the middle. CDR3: CASSLYPSSYEQYF. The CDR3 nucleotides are TGTGCCAGCAGTTTGTATCCGAGCTCCTACGAGCAGTACTTC.

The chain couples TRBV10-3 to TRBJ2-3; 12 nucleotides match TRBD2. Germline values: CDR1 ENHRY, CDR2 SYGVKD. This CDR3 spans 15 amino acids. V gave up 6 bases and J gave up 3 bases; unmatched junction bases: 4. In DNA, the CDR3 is TGTGCCATCAGCCGACTAGCGGGGGAGACAGATACGCAGTATTTT. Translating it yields CAISRLAGETDTQYF.

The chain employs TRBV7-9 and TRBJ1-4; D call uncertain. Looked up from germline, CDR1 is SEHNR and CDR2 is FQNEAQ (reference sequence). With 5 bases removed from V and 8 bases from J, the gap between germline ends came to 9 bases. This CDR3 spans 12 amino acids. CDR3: CASSLGLEKLFF. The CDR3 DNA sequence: TGTGCCAGCAGCCTGGGCCTGGAAAAACTGTTTTTT.

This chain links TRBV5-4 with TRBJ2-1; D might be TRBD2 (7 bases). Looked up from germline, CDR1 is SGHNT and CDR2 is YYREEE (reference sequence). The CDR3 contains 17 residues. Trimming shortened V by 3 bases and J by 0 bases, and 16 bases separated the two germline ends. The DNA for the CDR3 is TGTGCCAGCAGCTCTACAGGGAGGGGCAACTCCTACAATGAGCAGTTCTTC. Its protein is CASSSTGRGNSYNEQFF.

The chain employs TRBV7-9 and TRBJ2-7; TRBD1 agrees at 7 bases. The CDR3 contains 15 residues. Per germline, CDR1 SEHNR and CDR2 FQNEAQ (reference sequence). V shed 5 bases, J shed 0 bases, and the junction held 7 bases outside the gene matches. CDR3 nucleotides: TGTGCCAGCAGCACACGGACAGGTTCCTCCTACGAGCAGTACTTC. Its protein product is CASSTRTGSSYEQYF.

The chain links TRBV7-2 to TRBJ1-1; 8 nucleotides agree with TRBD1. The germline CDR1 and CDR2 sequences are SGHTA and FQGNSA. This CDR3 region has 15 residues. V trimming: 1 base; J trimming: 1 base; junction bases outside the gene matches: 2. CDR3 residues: CASSLDRGENTEAFF. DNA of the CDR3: TGTGCCAGCAGCTTAGACAGGGGGGAGAACACTGAAGCTTTCTTT.

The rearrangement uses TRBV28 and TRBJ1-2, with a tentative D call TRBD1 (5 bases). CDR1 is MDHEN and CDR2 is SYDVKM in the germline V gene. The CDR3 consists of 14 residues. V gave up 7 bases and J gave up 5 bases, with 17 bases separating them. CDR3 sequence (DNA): TGTGCCAGCATTAGTCAGGGCCCGAAATATGGCTACACCTTC. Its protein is CASISQGPKYGYTF.

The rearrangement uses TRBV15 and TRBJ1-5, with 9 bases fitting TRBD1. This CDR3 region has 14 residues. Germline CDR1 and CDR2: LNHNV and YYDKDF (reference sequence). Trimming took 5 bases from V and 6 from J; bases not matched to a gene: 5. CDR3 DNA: TGTGCCACCAGCGCGACAGGGGGGCGTCAGCCCCAGCATTTT. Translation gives CATSATGGRQPQHF.

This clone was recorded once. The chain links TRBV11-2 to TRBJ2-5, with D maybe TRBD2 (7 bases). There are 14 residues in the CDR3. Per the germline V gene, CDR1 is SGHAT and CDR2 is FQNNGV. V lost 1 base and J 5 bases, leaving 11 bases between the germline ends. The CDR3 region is CASSLGGGAETQYF. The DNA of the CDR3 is TGTGCCAGCAGCTTAGGTGGGGGGGCCGAGACCCAGTACTTC.